These T cell receptor beta chains were read from a single sample in a study of blood T cell repertoires in COVID-19. Clones were read by immunoSEQ multiplex PCR, and TCRdb kept only the in-frame ones, dropping some. The sample holds 150,000 to 200,000 clones, approximately 80% seen once. What was sequenced was PBMCs or T cells enriched from blood (not recorded which). These receptors were taken from a man aged 45-60 years who had recovered from COVID-19. CDR3s include the opening cysteine and the closing phenylalanine or tryptophan. A D gene is named only where the DNA matches it firmly.

CDR3 length: 15
D gene: TRBD1
J gene: TRBJ2-3
V gene: TRBV19
CDR3 protein: CASSNRATGTDTQYF
CDR3 DNA: TGTGCCAGTAGTAATAGGGCGACAGGGACAGATACGCAGTATTTT

CDR3 length: 13
D gene: NA
J gene: TRBJ2-7
V gene: TRBV6-6
CDR3 protein: CASTGDTFYEQYF
CDR3 DNA: TGTGCCAGCACCGGGGACACTTTCTACGAGCAGTACTTC

CDR3 length: 13
D gene: NA
J gene: TRBJ1-2
V gene: TRBV28
CDR3 protein: CASSLVGPGGYTF
CDR3 DNA: TGTGCCAGCAGTTTGGTGGGTCCGGGAGGCTACACCTTC

CDR3 length: 18
D gene: TRBD2
J gene: TRBJ2-7
V gene: TRBV5-1
CDR3 protein: CASSRSPAGEGRRHEQYF
CDR3 DNA: TGCGCCAGCAGTAGAAGTCCAGCGGGAGAAGGTCGTCGTCACGAGCAGTACTTC

CDR3 length: 18
D gene: TRBD2
J gene: TRBJ2-1
V gene: TRBV5-6
CDR3 protein: CASSLGGSSGSSYNEQFF
CDR3 DNA: TGTGCCAGCAGCTTGGGGGGCTCTAGCGGGAGCTCCTACAATGAGCAGTTCTTC

CDR3 length: 13
D gene: TRBD1
J gene: TRBJ2-1
V gene: TRBV6-5
CDR3 protein: CASGTEAYNEQFF
CDR3 DNA: TGTGCCAGCGGGACAGAGGCCTACAATGAGCAGTTCTTC

CDR3 length: 13
D gene: NA
J gene: TRBJ2-5
V gene: TRBV7-3
CDR3 protein: CASSRGLLETQYF
CDR3 DNA: TGTGCCAGCAGCCGGGGACTGCTGGAGACCCAGTACTTC

CDR3 length: 14
D gene: TRBD1
J gene: TRBJ1-2
V gene: TRBV7-9
CDR3 protein: CASSPRTGPLGYTF
CDR3 DNA: TGTGCCAGCAGCCCTCGGACAGGGCCTTTGGGCTACACCTTC

CDR3 length: 16
D gene: NA
J gene: TRBJ1-3
V gene: TRBV15
CDR3 protein: CATSRAEERVRNTIYF
CDR3 DNA: TGTGCCACCAGTCGGGCGGAGGAAAGGGTTAGAAACACCATATATTTT

CDR3 length: 15
D gene: NA
J gene: TRBJ2-1
V gene: TRBV7-6
CDR3 protein: CASSFGPSQGNEQFF
CDR3 DNA: TGTGCCAGCAGCTTCGGACCATCTCAGGGCAATGAGCAGTTCTTC

CDR3 length: 13
D gene: TRBD1
J gene: TRBJ2-1
V gene: TRBV29-1
CDR3 protein: CSVGQGAHNEQFF
CDR3 DNA: TGCAGCGTTGGTCAGGGGGCCCACAATGAGCAGTTCTTC

CDR3 length: 13
D gene: TRBD1
J gene: TRBJ1-2
V gene: TRBV29-1
CDR3 protein: CSVAETGAYGYTF
CDR3 DNA: TGCAGCGTCGCCGAAACAGGGGCCTATGGCTACACCTTC